Below, one T cell receptor beta chain is given with its context. What it binds is not known. The data are from a study of Tregs in tolerant kidney transplant recipients. Unstimulated Tregs (CD4+CD25+CD127-) and CD4+CD25- non-Tregs were sorted from PBMCs. Sequencing used immunoSEQ multiplex PCR; TCRdb keeps in-frame clones, though not all of them. The repertoire includes approximately 260,000 clones, around 82% of them detected once, and around 0.64% sits in the top ten. Overall study results and limits: Biological reproducibility was not directly addressed in this study.

The CDR3 loop spans 16 amino acids. CDR1 is SGHVS, CDR2 FNYEAQ, per germline. Trimming pared 4 bases from V and 2 bases from J, leaving 17 bases between. The sample comprised CD4+ T cells from blood. The sequence came from a human donor in good health. The chain carries TRBV7-6 and TRBJ1-1, with unresolved D. The CDR3 DNA follows: TGTGCCAGCAGCTCCTACCTGGGAGTAATAAACACTGAAGCTTTCTTT. This encodes CASSSYLGVINTEAFF.